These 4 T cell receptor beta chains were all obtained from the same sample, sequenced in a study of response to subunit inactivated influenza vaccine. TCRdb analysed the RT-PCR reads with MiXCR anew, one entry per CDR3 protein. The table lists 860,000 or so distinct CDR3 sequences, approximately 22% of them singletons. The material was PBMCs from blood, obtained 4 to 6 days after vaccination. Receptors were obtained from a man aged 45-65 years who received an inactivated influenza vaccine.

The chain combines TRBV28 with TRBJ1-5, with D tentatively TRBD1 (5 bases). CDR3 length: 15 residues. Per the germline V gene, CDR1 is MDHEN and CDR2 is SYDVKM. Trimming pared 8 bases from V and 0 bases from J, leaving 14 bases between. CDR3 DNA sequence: TGTGCCAGCCTCAGGGCAGATTATAGCAATCAGCCCCAGCATTTT. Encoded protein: CASLRADYSNQPQHF.

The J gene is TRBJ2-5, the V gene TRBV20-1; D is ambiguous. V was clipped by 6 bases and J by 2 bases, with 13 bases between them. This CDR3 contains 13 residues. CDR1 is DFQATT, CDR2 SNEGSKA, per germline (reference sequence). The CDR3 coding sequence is TGCAGTGCGGCCGGGCCGCAGCAAGAGACCCAGTACTTC. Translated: CSAAGPQQETQYF.

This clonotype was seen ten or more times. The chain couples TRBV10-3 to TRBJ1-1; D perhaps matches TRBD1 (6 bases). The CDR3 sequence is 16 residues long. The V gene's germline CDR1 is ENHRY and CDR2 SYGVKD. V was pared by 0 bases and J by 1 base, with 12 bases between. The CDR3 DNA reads TGTGCCATCAGTGAGTCCGGATTGACAGGGAACACTGAAGCTTTCTTT. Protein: CAISESGLTGNTEAFF.

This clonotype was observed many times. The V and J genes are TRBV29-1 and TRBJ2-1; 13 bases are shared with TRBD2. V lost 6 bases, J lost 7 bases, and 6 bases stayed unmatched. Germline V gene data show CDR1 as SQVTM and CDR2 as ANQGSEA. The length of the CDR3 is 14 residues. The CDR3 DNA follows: TGCAGCGTCGCCCCGACTAGCGGGAGGAATGAGCAGTTCTTC. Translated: CSVAPTSGRNEQFF.